This T cell receptor beta chain originates from a study of blood T cell repertoires in COVID-19. Overall study context: Sources were T cells, B-cell-depleted T cells, or PBMCs; the material itself was cDNA or gDNA.

In the original workflow: How many nucleated cells were present was estimated from reference gene primer amplification. TCRdb's table, derived via immunoSEQ multiplex PCR, lists solely in-frame clones and lacks some. That table is the source of V, J and clone size, and D and trimming were worked out from the DNA. This repertoire shows approximately 300,000 clones, roughly nine tenths found once; its top ten account for around 2.7%. Germline V gene sequence: CDR1 SGHDT, CDR2 YYEEEE. Trimming left V 4 bases short and J 11 bases short, with 15 bases between. This CDR3 is built from 12 residues. Sequencing was done on a sample of PBMCs or T cells enriched from blood (not recorded which). The J gene is TRBJ1-1, the V gene TRBV5-6; D gene unclear. The TCR originated in a man aged 55 to 70 who had recovered from COVID-19. The CDR3 is CASSNFRRGAFF. In DNA, the CDR3 is TGTGCCAGCAGCAATTTTCGTCGAGGGGCTTTCTTT. The full variable domain, completed using reference TRBV5-6 and TRBJ1-1, is DAGVTQSPTHLIKTRGQQVTLRCSPKSGHDTVSWYQQALGQGPQFIFQYYEEEERQRGNFPDRFSGHQFPNYSSELNVNALLLGDSALYLCASSNFRRGAFFGQGTRLTVV.